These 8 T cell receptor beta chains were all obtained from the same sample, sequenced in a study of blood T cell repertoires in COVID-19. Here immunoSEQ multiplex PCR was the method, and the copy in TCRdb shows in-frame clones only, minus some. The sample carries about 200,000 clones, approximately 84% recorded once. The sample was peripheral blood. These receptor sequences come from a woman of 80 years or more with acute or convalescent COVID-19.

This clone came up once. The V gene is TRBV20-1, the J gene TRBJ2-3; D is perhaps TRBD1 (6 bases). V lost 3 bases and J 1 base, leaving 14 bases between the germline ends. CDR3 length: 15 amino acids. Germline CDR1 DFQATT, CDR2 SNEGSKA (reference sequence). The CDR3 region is CSASSGGYRTDTQYF. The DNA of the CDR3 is TGCAGTGCTAGTTCTGGGGGCTACCGCACAGATACGCAGTATTTT.

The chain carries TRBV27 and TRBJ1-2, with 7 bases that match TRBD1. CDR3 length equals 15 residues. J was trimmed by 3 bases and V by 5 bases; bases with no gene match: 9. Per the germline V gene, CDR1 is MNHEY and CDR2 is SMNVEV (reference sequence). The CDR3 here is CASSGQGGKHYGYTF. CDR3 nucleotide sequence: TGTGCCAGCAGTGGCCAGGGGGGAAAGCACTATGGCTACACCTTC.

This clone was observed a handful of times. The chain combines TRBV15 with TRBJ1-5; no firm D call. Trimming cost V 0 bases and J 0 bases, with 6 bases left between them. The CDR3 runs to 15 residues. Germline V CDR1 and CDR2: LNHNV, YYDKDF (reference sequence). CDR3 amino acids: CATSRDLFSNQPQHF. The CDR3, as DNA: TGTGCCACCAGCAGAGATCTCTTTAGCAATCAGCCCCAGCATTTT.

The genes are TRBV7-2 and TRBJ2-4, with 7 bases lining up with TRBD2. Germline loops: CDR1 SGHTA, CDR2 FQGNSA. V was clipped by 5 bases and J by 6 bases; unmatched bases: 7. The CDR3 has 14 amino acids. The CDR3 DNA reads TGTGCCAGCAGCATGCGGGGGTTGAGAAACATTCAGTACTTC. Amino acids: CASSMRGLRNIQYF.

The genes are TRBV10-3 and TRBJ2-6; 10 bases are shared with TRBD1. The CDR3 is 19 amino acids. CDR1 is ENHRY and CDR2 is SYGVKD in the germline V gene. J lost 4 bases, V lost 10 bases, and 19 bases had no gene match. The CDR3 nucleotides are TGTGCCACTATACCGGGACAGGGGTTTCATTCTGTCGGGGCCAACGTCCTGACTTTC. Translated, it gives CATIPGQGFHSVGANVLTF.

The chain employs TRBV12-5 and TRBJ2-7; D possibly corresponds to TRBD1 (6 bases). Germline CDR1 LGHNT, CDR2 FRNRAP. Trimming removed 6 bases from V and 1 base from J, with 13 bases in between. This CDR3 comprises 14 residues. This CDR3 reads CASGPGGTSYEQYF. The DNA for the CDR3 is TGTGCTAGTGGCCCCGGTGGGACATCCTACGAGCAGTACTTC.

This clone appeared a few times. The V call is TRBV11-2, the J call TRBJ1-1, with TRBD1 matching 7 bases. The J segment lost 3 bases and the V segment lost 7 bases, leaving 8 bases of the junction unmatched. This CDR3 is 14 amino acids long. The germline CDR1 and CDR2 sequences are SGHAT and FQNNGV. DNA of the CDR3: TGTGCCAGCAACAGGGGTGGGGCTTACACTGAAGCTTTCTTT. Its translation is CASNRGGAYTEAFF. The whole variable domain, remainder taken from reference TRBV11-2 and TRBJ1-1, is EAGVAQSPRYKIIEKRQSVAFWCNPISGHATLYWYQQILGQGPKLLIQFQNNGVVDDSQLPKDRFSAERLKGVDSTLKIQPAKLEDSAVYLCASNRGGAYTEAFFGQGTRLTVV.

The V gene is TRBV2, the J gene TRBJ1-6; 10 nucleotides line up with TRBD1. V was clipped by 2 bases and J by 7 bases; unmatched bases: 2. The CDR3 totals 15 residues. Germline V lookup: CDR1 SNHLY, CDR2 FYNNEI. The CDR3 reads CASSELGQGNSPLHF. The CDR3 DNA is TGTGCCAGCAGTGAACTGGGACAGGGGAATTCACCCCTCCACTTT. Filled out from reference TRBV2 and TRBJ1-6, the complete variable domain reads EPEVTQTPSHQVTQMGQEVILRCVPISNHLYFYWYRQILGQKVEFLVSFYNNEISEKSEIFDDQFSVERPDGSNFTLKIRSTKLEDSAMYFCASSELGQGNSPLHFGNGTRLTVT.